This T cell receptor beta chain derives from a study of cytomegalovirus exposure and HLA in healthy donors. Amplification used 60 Vbeta primers and 13 Jbeta primers. Assay: immunoSEQ multiplex PCR; the TCRdb copy retains only in-frame clones and omits some. The data contain about 190,000 clones, roughly four fifths of them singletons. Germline CDR1 is SGHRS and CDR2 is YFSETQ. The germline V and J ends were trimmed by 4 bases and 10 bases, with 9 bases remaining between them. This CDR3 has 11 residues. General study findings and limits: Earlier results showed most TCR beta V segments being productive about 90% or about 30% of the time.

About this clone: Its matching antigen is unknown.

Input material: PBMCs. The TCR was taken from a man aged 45 to 65 in good health and CMV-seronegative. J is TRBJ2-1 and V is TRBV5-1, with a possible D match to TRBD2 (5 bases). The CDR3 DNA reads TGCGCCAGCAGCGATTCGGGAGAGCAGTTCTTC. This translates into CASSDSGEQFF.